This is a list of T cell receptor beta chains from one sample in a study of cytomegalovirus exposure and HLA in healthy donors. Repertoires were generated with immunoSEQ multiplex PCR, while TCRdb's copy carries only in-frame clones and drops some. Here the sample spans about 130,000 clones, around 79% being singletons. The sequencing input was PBMCs. Receptors originate from a male donor in good health and CMV-seronegative. Each CDR3 is given with its conserved first and last residue. The D gene is left open where the match is weak. Rows may omit the clone size; those that give it use once, few, many or a size class.

cdr3_aa: CASSQGRGEQFF; cdr3_nt: TGTGCCAGCAGTCAAGGGAGGGGTGAGCAGTTCTTC; j_call: TRBJ2-1; d_call: TRBD2; clone_size: once; v_call: TRBV7-3; cdr3_length: 12
cdr3_aa: CASREGLAGVYNEQFF; cdr3_nt: TGTGCCAGCAGAGAGGGGCTAGCGGGAGTCTACAATGAGCAGTTCTTC; j_call: TRBJ2-1; d_call: TRBD2; clone_size: NA; v_call: TRBV7-2; cdr3_length: 16
cdr3_aa: CASSHRQGNGNTIYF; cdr3_nt: TGTGCCAGCAGCCATCGACAGGGGAACGGAAACACCATATATTTT; j_call: TRBJ1-3; d_call: TRBD1; clone_size: NA; v_call: TRBV14; cdr3_length: 15
cdr3_aa: CASSEETGKGGYTF; cdr3_nt: TGTGCCAGCAGTGAGGAGACAGGGAAGGGTGGCTACACCTTC; j_call: TRBJ1-2; d_call: TRBD1; clone_size: NA; v_call: TRBV6-5; cdr3_length: 14
cdr3_aa: CASTTTGSSGNTIYF; cdr3_nt: TGTGCCAGCACTACGACAGGGAGCTCCGGAAACACCATATATTTT; j_call: TRBJ1-3; d_call: TRBD1; clone_size: NA; v_call: TRBV6-1; cdr3_length: 15
cdr3_aa: CASSTGFGEQFF; cdr3_nt: TGTGCCAGCAGCACGGGATTCGGTGAGCAGTTCTTC; j_call: TRBJ2-1; d_call: NA; clone_size: NA; v_call: TRBV7-3; cdr3_length: 12
cdr3_aa: CASSPRTADTEAFF; cdr3_nt: TGTGCCAGCAGCCCCCGGACAGCTGACACTGAAGCTTTCTTT; j_call: TRBJ1-1; d_call: NA; clone_size: NA; v_call: TRBV9; cdr3_length: 14
cdr3_aa: CASSQEGAAYSNQPQHF; cdr3_nt: TGCGCCAGCAGCCAAGAAGGTGCGGCTTATAGCAATCAGCCCCAGCATTTT; j_call: TRBJ1-5; d_call: NA; clone_size: few; v_call: TRBV4-1; cdr3_length: 17
cdr3_aa: CASSLGSGGFSYEQYF; cdr3_nt: TGTGCCAGCAGCTTAGGTAGCGGGGGTTTCTCCTACGAGCAGTACTTC; j_call: TRBJ2-7; d_call: TRBD2; clone_size: NA; v_call: TRBV7-8; cdr3_length: 16
cdr3_aa: CATSRDGKRAYEQYF; cdr3_nt: TGTGCCACCAGCAGAGATGGCAAGAGGGCCTACGAGCAGTACTTC; j_call: TRBJ2-7; d_call: NA; clone_size: NA; v_call: TRBV15; cdr3_length: 15
cdr3_aa: CASSGGTGIRTDTQYF; cdr3_nt: TGTGCCAGCAGCGGAGGGACAGGGATCAGAACAGATACGCAGTATTTT; j_call: TRBJ2-3; d_call: TRBD1; clone_size: NA; v_call: TRBV5-8; cdr3_length: 16
cdr3_aa: CASSSGLAGEIAYEQYF; cdr3_nt: TGCGCCAGCAGCTCCGGACTAGCGGGAGAAATCGCCTACGAGCAGTACTTC; j_call: TRBJ2-7; d_call: TRBD2; clone_size: NA; v_call: TRBV5-1; cdr3_length: 17
cdr3_aa: CASSLTGATTNEKLFF; cdr3_nt: TGTGCCAGTAGTTTGACAGGGGCCACAACTAATGAAAAACTGTTTTTT; j_call: TRBJ1-4; d_call: TRBD1; clone_size: NA; v_call: TRBV19; cdr3_length: 16
cdr3_aa: CASSWGRGSYNEQFF; cdr3_nt: TGTGCCAGCAGCTGGGGCAGGGGCTCCTACAATGAGCAGTTCTTC; j_call: TRBJ2-1; d_call: NA; clone_size: NA; v_call: TRBV7-3; cdr3_length: 15
cdr3_aa: CSVVAGGPHEQYF; cdr3_nt: TGCAGCGTAGTAGCGGGAGGGCCACACGAGCAGTACTTC; j_call: TRBJ2-7; d_call: TRBD2; clone_size: NA; v_call: TRBV29-1; cdr3_length: 13
cdr3_aa: CSVGGRVNYGYTF; cdr3_nt: TGCAGCGTTGGGGGCAGGGTTAACTATGGCTACACCTTC; j_call: TRBJ1-2; d_call: NA; clone_size: NA; v_call: TRBV29-1; cdr3_length: 13
cdr3_aa: CASSPRAAGGMNTEAFF; cdr3_nt: TGTGCCAGCAGCCCTAGGGCCGCAGGGGGGATGAACACTGAAGCTTTCTTT; j_call: TRBJ1-1; d_call: TRBD1; clone_size: NA; v_call: TRBV7-6; cdr3_length: 17
cdr3_aa: CASSAGQGDAGNTIYF; cdr3_nt: TGTGCCAGCAGCGCAGGACAGGGGGATGCTGGAAACACCATATATTTT; j_call: TRBJ1-3; d_call: TRBD1; clone_size: NA; v_call: TRBV5-6; cdr3_length: 16
cdr3_aa: CASSIRDFYYGYTF; cdr3_nt: TGTGCCAGTAGTATAAGGGACTTCTACTATGGCTACACCTTC; j_call: TRBJ1-2; d_call: NA; clone_size: once; v_call: TRBV19; cdr3_length: 14
cdr3_aa: CAWRLAGAPGSQYF; cdr3_nt: TGTGCCTGGAGACTAGCGGGAGCTCCGGGCAGTCAGTACTTC; j_call: TRBJ2-4; d_call: TRBD2; clone_size: NA; v_call: TRBV30; cdr3_length: 14
cdr3_aa: CAIYQGPGELFF; cdr3_nt: TGTGCCATCTATCAGGGGCCCGGGGAGCTGTTTTTT; j_call: TRBJ2-2; d_call: NA; clone_size: few; v_call: TRBV10-3; cdr3_length: 12
cdr3_aa: CATKTGSGTNEKLFF; cdr3_nt: TGTGCCACCAAGACAGGGTCTGGAACTAATGAAAAACTGTTTTTT; j_call: TRBJ1-4; d_call: TRBD1; clone_size: NA; v_call: TRBV2; cdr3_length: 15
cdr3_aa: CAISEGEAPSTDTQYF; cdr3_nt: TGTGCCATCAGTGAGGGGGAGGCGCCCAGCACAGATACGCAGTATTTT; j_call: TRBJ2-3; d_call: NA; clone_size: NA; v_call: TRBV10-3; cdr3_length: 16
cdr3_aa: CASSFRGYEQYF; cdr3_nt: TGTGCCAGCAGTTTCCGGGGCTACGAGCAGTACTTC; j_call: TRBJ2-7; d_call: NA; clone_size: once; v_call: TRBV6-5; cdr3_length: 12
cdr3_aa: CASSVDPSGRSYEQYF; cdr3_nt: TGTGCCAGCAGCGTAGATCCTAGCGGGAGATCATACGAGCAGTACTTC; j_call: TRBJ2-7; d_call: TRBD2; clone_size: NA; v_call: TRBV9; cdr3_length: 16
cdr3_aa: CASSVVTGKVKTNEKLFF; cdr3_nt: TGTGCCAGCAGCGTAGTAACAGGGAAGGTCAAGACTAATGAAAAACTGTTTTTT; j_call: TRBJ1-4; d_call: NA; clone_size: NA; v_call: TRBV9; cdr3_length: 18
cdr3_aa: CASSIVGGADEQFF; cdr3_nt: TGTGCCAGTAGTATAGTTGGGGGGGCGGATGAGCAGTTCTTC; j_call: TRBJ2-1; d_call: NA; clone_size: NA; v_call: TRBV19; cdr3_length: 14
cdr3_aa: CASSRGQGAWKYF; cdr3_nt: TGTGCCAGCAGCCGTGGACAGGGGGCTTGGAAGTACTTC; j_call: TRBJ2-7; d_call: TRBD1; clone_size: NA; v_call: TRBV6-5; cdr3_length: 13
cdr3_aa: CSSSLAFTVGVYEQYF; cdr3_nt: TGTTCCAGCAGCTTAGCCTTTACTGTAGGAGTATACGAGCAGTACTTC; j_call: TRBJ2-7; d_call: NA; clone_size: NA; v_call: TRBV7-9; cdr3_length: 16
cdr3_aa: CASSQDGGSSYEQYF; cdr3_nt: TGTGCCAGCAGCCAAGACGGGGGTAGCTCCTACGAGCAGTACTTC; j_call: TRBJ2-7; d_call: NA; clone_size: NA; v_call: TRBV14; cdr3_length: 15
cdr3_aa: CASSRTAANEKLFF; cdr3_nt: TGTGCCAGCAGCCGGACAGCAGCTAATGAAAAACTGTTTTTT; j_call: TRBJ1-4; d_call: NA; clone_size: NA; v_call: TRBV7-3; cdr3_length: 14
cdr3_aa: CSVEDFRELSYNEQFF; cdr3_nt: TGCAGCGTTGAAGATTTTCGGGAATTATCCTACAATGAGCAGTTCTTC; j_call: TRBJ2-1; d_call: NA; clone_size: NA; v_call: TRBV29-1; cdr3_length: 16
cdr3_aa: CASGHGQGAEAFF; cdr3_nt: TGTGCTAGTGGTCATGGACAGGGGGCTGAAGCTTTCTTT; j_call: TRBJ1-1; d_call: TRBD1; clone_size: NA; v_call: TRBV12-5; cdr3_length: 13
cdr3_aa: CASSRDSYNSPLHF; cdr3_nt: TGTGCCAGCTCACGGGACAGTTATAATTCACCCCTCCACTTT; j_call: TRBJ1-6; d_call: TRBD1; clone_size: NA; v_call: TRBV18; cdr3_length: 14
cdr3_aa: CASSHRAGGSTDTQYF; cdr3_nt: TGCGCCAGCAGCCATAGAGCGGGAGGGAGCACAGATACGCAGTATTTT; j_call: TRBJ2-3; d_call: TRBD2; clone_size: NA; v_call: TRBV4-1; cdr3_length: 16
cdr3_aa: CASSLAAGLAGANVLTF; cdr3_nt: TGTGCCAGCAGCTTGGCCGCAGGTTTAGCTGGGGCCAACGTCCTGACTTTC; j_call: TRBJ2-6; d_call: NA; clone_size: NA; v_call: TRBV5-6; cdr3_length: 17
cdr3_aa: CSSSSIRGVNTEAFF; cdr3_nt: TGTTCCAGCAGTTCCATCAGGGGGGTGAACACTGAAGCTTTCTTT; j_call: TRBJ1-1; d_call: TRBD1; clone_size: NA; v_call: TRBV7-9; cdr3_length: 15
cdr3_aa: CASSSPVLAKNSQYF; cdr3_nt: TGTGCCAGTAGTTCGCCGGTGCTAGCCAAAAACAGTCAGTACTTC; j_call: TRBJ2-4; d_call: NA; clone_size: NA; v_call: TRBV19; cdr3_length: 15
cdr3_aa: CASSRSQGKSEAFF; cdr3_nt: TGTGCCAGCAGCAGATCCCAGGGAAAGTCTGAAGCTTTCTTT; j_call: TRBJ1-1; d_call: NA; clone_size: NA; v_call: TRBV4-2; cdr3_length: 14
cdr3_aa: CASSLEVLEQETQYF; cdr3_nt: TGTGCCAGCAGCTTAGAGGTCTTAGAACAAGAGACCCAGTACTTC; j_call: TRBJ2-5; d_call: NA; clone_size: NA; v_call: TRBV11-2; cdr3_length: 15
cdr3_aa: CASSLGQGAPGYTF; cdr3_nt: TGCGCCAGCAGCTTAGGGCAGGGGGCGCCTGGCTACACCTTC; j_call: TRBJ1-2; d_call: TRBD1; clone_size: NA; v_call: TRBV5-1; cdr3_length: 14
cdr3_aa: CASSGRGYEQYF; cdr3_nt: TGTGCCAGTAGCGGGAGGGGCTACGAGCAGTACTTC; j_call: TRBJ2-7; d_call: TRBD2; clone_size: NA; v_call: TRBV9; cdr3_length: 12
cdr3_aa: CASSPGDRVNTEAFF; cdr3_nt: TGCGCCAGCAGCCCAGGGGACAGGGTGAACACTGAAGCTTTCTTT; j_call: TRBJ1-1; d_call: TRBD1; clone_size: NA; v_call: TRBV5-1; cdr3_length: 15
cdr3_aa: CASSFIGGRETQYF; cdr3_nt: TGTGCCAGCAGCTTCATCGGCGGGAGAGAGACCCAGTACTTC; j_call: TRBJ2-5; d_call: TRBD2; clone_size: NA; v_call: TRBV11-1; cdr3_length: 14